This TCR beta chain was sequenced in a study of shared clonotypes between healthy human individuals. CD45RO-negative CD8 cells positively selected for CCR7 made up the naive population, which excluded terminally differentiated effector memory CD45RA+ cells. Findings and caveats of the study: Naive subsets, compared against memory subsets, generally had larger estimated richness values.

Concerning this clone: What it recognizes is unknown.

The assay was immunoSEQ multiplex PCR, and TCRdb's table has in-frame clones only and misses some. The table has hundreds of thousands of clones, about 95% seen once; the top ten hold 0.095% to 0.13%. The TCR sequence derives from a woman in her thirties in good health. Sequencing was performed on naive CD8+ T cells sorted from blood.

The CDR3 DNA follows: TGCGCCAGCAGCCCAGGGGTCGGGGCCAACGTCCTGACTTTC. Amino acids: CASSPGVGANVLTF. The chain recombines TRBV4-1 with TRBJ2-6; TRBD1 is a possible D gene (6 bases). V dropped 4 bases and J dropped 4 bases, with 8 bases sitting between them. CDR1 MGHRA and CDR2 YSYEKL come from the germline V gene. The CDR3 has 14 residues.